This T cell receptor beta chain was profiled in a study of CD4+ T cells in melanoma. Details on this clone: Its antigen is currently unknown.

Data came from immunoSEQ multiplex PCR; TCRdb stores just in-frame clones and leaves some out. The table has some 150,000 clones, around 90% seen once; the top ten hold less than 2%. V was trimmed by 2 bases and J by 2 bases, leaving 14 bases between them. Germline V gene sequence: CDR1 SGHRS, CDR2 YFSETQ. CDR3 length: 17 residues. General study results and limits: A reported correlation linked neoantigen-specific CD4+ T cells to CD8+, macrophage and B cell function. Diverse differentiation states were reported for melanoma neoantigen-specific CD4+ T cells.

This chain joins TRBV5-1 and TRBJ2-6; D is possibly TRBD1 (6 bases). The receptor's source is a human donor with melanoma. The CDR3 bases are TGCGCCAGCAGCTTTAATCGAGGGGGAGCTGGGGCCAACGTCCTGACTTTC. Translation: CASSFNRGGAGANVLTF.